The 8 T cell receptor beta chains reported below all come from one sample, sequenced in a study of OX40 agonist ivuxolimab in advanced cancers. The method behind the library was the immunoSEQ multiplex PCR assay. The table comes from immuneACCESS by way of TCRdb, which keeps in-frame sequences with V and J called. Part of the clones is missing from these tables; in studies checked, under half for an unresolved V gene and the rest for unknown reasons. The sample profile shows approximately 60,000 clones; roughly four fifths of them were found once. Of the sample, approximately 0.7% is held by the ten largest clones. Sequenced material: CD4+ or CD8+ T cells sorted from blood, taken in a trial of the OX40 agonist ivuxolimab. These receptors all stem from an adult with an advanced solid tumor such as melanoma, head and neck, liver or kidney cancer.

This chain connects TRBV7-8 to TRBJ2-1; 9 nucleotides line up with TRBD1. The CDR3 covers 14 residues. Losses at the gene ends were 3 bases for V and 5 bases for J; bases not matched to a gene: 2. Germline V gives CDR1 SGHVS, CDR2 FQNEAQ. The CDR3 sequence is CASSLGQGNNEQFF. CDR3 in DNA: TGTGCCAGCAGCTTGGGACAGGGAAACAATGAGCAGTTCTTC.

The chain combines TRBV7-2 with TRBJ1-2; TRBD1 might be the D (5 bases). V was cut by 5 bases and J by 2 bases, with 18 bases left in between. The CDR3 is 16 amino acids. Germline assignment: CDR1 SGHTA and CDR2 FQGNSA. CDR3 sequence: CASSANNRRRNYGYTF. CDR3 DNA sequence: TGTGCCAGCAGCGCCAACAACAGGCGACGGAACTATGGCTACACCTTC.

The rearrangement joins TRBV11-3 to TRBJ2-3; TRBD2 might be the D (5 bases). Germline loops: CDR1 SGHNT, CDR2 YENEEA. Trimming took 4 bases from V and 6 from J, leaving 8 bases between them. This CDR3 region has 12 residues. The CDR3 spells CASSSPGDTQYF. DNA of the CDR3: TGTGCCAGCAGCTCCCCGGGGGATACGCAGTATTTT.

This chain links TRBV5-1 with TRBJ2-5; no clear D gene. The J call may be incorrect, as the DNA end agrees better with TRBJ2-7. From germline, CDR1 is SGHRS and CDR2 YFSETQ. The CDR3 is 13 residues long. The CDR3 is CASSHDNSYEQYF. CDR3 nucleotide sequence: TGCGCCAGCAGCCACGATAACTCCTACGAGCAGTACTTC.

The chain employs TRBV5-1 and TRBJ2-1, with TRBD1 matching 8 bases. Per the germline V gene, CDR1 is SGHRS and CDR2 is YFSETQ. Trimming cost V 4 bases and J 8 bases; bases outside gene matches: 5. This CDR3 is built from 13 residues. DNA for the CDR3: TGCGCCAGCAGCCCAAGACAGGGGCATGAGCAGTTCTTC. This encodes CASSPRQGHEQFF.

The chain employs TRBV7-2 and TRBJ1-2; 8 bases fit TRBD1. Germline trimming cut 5 bases from V and 6 bases from J; bases unmatched to any gene: 8. The CDR3 consists of 14 residues. Looked up from germline, CDR1 is SGHTA and CDR2 is FQGNSA. CDR3 in DNA: TGTGCCAGCAGCCAAACGACAGGGGTGAATGGCTACACCTTC. Translated, it gives CASSQTTGVNGYTF.

The V gene is TRBV5-1, the J gene TRBJ1-3; possible D gene TRBD1, 5 bases. CDR3 size: 16 residues. The germline V gene encodes CDR1 SGHRS and CDR2 YFSETQ. V was pared by 2 bases and J by 2 bases, with 14 bases between. The CDR3 is CASSLDLGGAGNTIYF. CDR3 DNA sequence: TGCGCCAGCAGCTTAGATCTTGGGGGTGCTGGAAACACCATATATTTT.

The rearrangement links TRBV15 to TRBJ1-1; D is unresolved. This CDR3 has 16 amino acids. Germline V gene lookup returns CDR1 LNHNV and CDR2 YYDKDF (reference sequence). Trimming removed 8 bases at V and 2 bases at J, with 21 bases between. This CDR3 is CATLSFFGRPNTEAFF. The CDR3 DNA is TGTGCCACCCTCAGCTTCTTCGGCAGACCAAACACTGAAGCTTTCTTT.